A selection of T cell receptor beta chains follows, all from one sample in a study of cytomegalovirus exposure and HLA in healthy donors. Here immunoSEQ multiplex PCR was the method, and the copy in TCRdb shows in-frame clones only, minus some. The sample features approximately 180,000 clones, with under 6.5% in its top ten. Sequencing was carried out using PBMCs. The receptor set was obtained from a young man in good health and CMV-seronegative. Each CDR3 is given with its conserved first and last residue. Each record gives: D gene, J gene, V gene, CDR3 DNA, CDR3 protein. A D gene is named only where the DNA matches it firmly.

D gene: NA; J gene: TRBJ2-3; V gene: TRBV19; CDR3 DNA: TGTGCCAGTAGTACCGTATATTCGGATACGCAGTATTTT; CDR3 protein: CASSTVYSDTQYF
D gene: NA; J gene: TRBJ2-3; V gene: TRBV7-9; CDR3 DNA: TGTGCCAGCAGCCCTGCCGGGTATACGCAGTATTTT; CDR3 protein: CASSPAGYTQYF
D gene: TRBD2; J gene: TRBJ2-1; V gene: TRBV10-3; CDR3 DNA: TGTGCTACCGAGACTAGCGGGAGCGGCGACAATGAGCAGTTCTTC; CDR3 protein: CATETSGSGDNEQFF
D gene: TRBD2; J gene: TRBJ2-1; V gene: TRBV5-1; CDR3 DNA: TGCGCCAGCAGCTTGATGGGGGAGGGGTACAATGAGCAGTTCTTC; CDR3 protein: CASSLMGEGYNEQFF
D gene: NA; J gene: TRBJ1-2; V gene: TRBV7-9; CDR3 DNA: TGTGCCAGCAGCCCCCTCGCAGGGGAAGGCTACACCTTC; CDR3 protein: CASSPLAGEGYTF
D gene: TRBD2; J gene: TRBJ2-5; V gene: TRBV7-3; CDR3 DNA: TGTGCCAGCAGATCCGGGACTAGCGGACTAGAGACCCAGTACTTC; CDR3 protein: CASRSGTSGLETQYF
D gene: NA; J gene: TRBJ2-1; V gene: TRBV30; CDR3 DNA: TGTGCCTGGAGTAGGAGAGAGGGGGGGCATGAGCAGTTCTTC; CDR3 protein: CAWSRREGGHEQFF
D gene: NA; J gene: TRBJ2-1; V gene: TRBV11-2; CDR3 DNA: TGTGCCAGCAGCTTCGGGGGATCGGGCTACAATGAGCAGTTCTTC; CDR3 protein: CASSFGGSGYNEQFF
D gene: NA; J gene: TRBJ2-5; V gene: TRBV7-9; CDR3 DNA: TGTGCCAGCAGCCCCTCTCAGGGGTTCGGGGAGACCCAGTACTTC; CDR3 protein: CASSPSQGFGETQYF
D gene: TRBD1; J gene: TRBJ2-2; V gene: TRBV25-1; CDR3 DNA: TGTGCCAGCAGTGAGGACAGGGGGTCCGGGGAGCTGTTTTTT; CDR3 protein: CASSEDRGSGELFF
D gene: NA; J gene: TRBJ1-1; V gene: TRBV7-9; CDR3 DNA: TGTGCCAGCAGCTTAGAGCATCGGCAGGCGTTGAACACTGAAGCTTTCTTT; CDR3 protein: CASSLEHRQALNTEAFF
D gene: TRBD1; J gene: TRBJ1-2; V gene: TRBV7-8; CDR3 DNA: TGTGCCAGCAGCCCCCGGACAGGGGGCATCTATGGCTACACCTTC; CDR3 protein: CASSPRTGGIYGYTF
D gene: TRBD2; J gene: TRBJ2-7; V gene: TRBV27; CDR3 DNA: TGTGCCAGCAGTCCGGGGGGTCCCCCTCAATACGAGCAGTACTTC; CDR3 protein: CASSPGGPPQYEQYF
D gene: TRBD1; J gene: TRBJ2-7; V gene: TRBV5-4; CDR3 DNA: TGTGCCAGCAGCTTAGTGGACAGGGATAACTACGAGCAGTACTTC; CDR3 protein: CASSLVDRDNYEQYF
D gene: TRBD2; J gene: TRBJ2-3; V gene: TRBV27; CDR3 DNA: TGTGCCAGCAGTTCCCTAGCGGTGCAACTCACAGATACGCAGTATTTT; CDR3 protein: CASSSLAVQLTDTQYF
D gene: TRBD2; J gene: TRBJ2-7; V gene: TRBV13; CDR3 DNA: TGTGCCAGCAGCCGCGGACTAGCGGGAGGGAGCCCCTACGAGCAGTACTTC; CDR3 protein: CASSRGLAGGSPYEQYF
D gene: NA; J gene: TRBJ2-1; V gene: TRBV29-1; CDR3 DNA: TGCAGCGTTCGGAATACAGGGTTAAACTCCAATGAGCAGTTCTTC; CDR3 protein: CSVRNTGLNSNEQFF
D gene: NA; J gene: TRBJ1-1; V gene: TRBV30; CDR3 DNA: TGTGCCTTATTCAACGGAGGGACTGAAGCTTTCTTT; CDR3 protein: CALFNGGTEAFF
D gene: TRBD1; J gene: TRBJ2-5; V gene: TRBV11-2; CDR3 DNA: TGTGCCAGCAGCTTAACCAGGACAGGGGTAGGGGAGCAGTACTTC; CDR3 protein: CASSLTRTGVGEQYF
D gene: TRBD1; J gene: TRBJ1-4; V gene: TRBV7-3; CDR3 DNA: TGTGCCAGCAGCCCTACAGGGGCAACTAATGAAAAACTGTTTTTT; CDR3 protein: CASSPTGATNEKLFF
D gene: TRBD1; J gene: TRBJ1-2; V gene: TRBV19; CDR3 DNA: TGTGCCAGTAGTATGCGACAGGGAGAAAAGAACTATGGCTACACCTTC; CDR3 protein: CASSMRQGEKNYGYTF
D gene: NA; J gene: TRBJ2-7; V gene: TRBV5-5; CDR3 DNA: TGTGCCAGCAGCTTGGCCGGAACAGTAGGTGAGCAGTACTTC; CDR3 protein: CASSLAGTVGEQYF
D gene: NA; J gene: TRBJ2-5; V gene: TRBV7-2; CDR3 DNA: TGTGCCAGCAGCTTAGTAAGCACGGGGGTTTCCCAAGAGACCCAGTACTTC; CDR3 protein: CASSLVSTGVSQETQYF
D gene: NA; J gene: TRBJ2-7; V gene: TRBV9; CDR3 DNA: TGTGCCAGCAGCGTATCAGGGTCTCACGAGCAGTACTTC; CDR3 protein: CASSVSGSHEQYF
D gene: TRBD1; J gene: TRBJ1-1; V gene: TRBV5-4; CDR3 DNA: TGTGCCAGCAGCTTGTGGGCAGGGGGGACTGAAGCTTTCTTT; CDR3 protein: CASSLWAGGTEAFF
D gene: TRBD1; J gene: TRBJ1-3; V gene: TRBV27; CDR3 DNA: TGTGCCAGCAGTTTATTCGGGACAGGCCTTGGAAACACCATATATTTT; CDR3 protein: CASSLFGTGLGNTIYF
D gene: NA; J gene: TRBJ1-6; V gene: TRBV6-5; CDR3 DNA: TGTGCCAGCAGATACGAGGGTGGCTCACCCCTCCACTTT; CDR3 protein: CASRYEGGSPLHF
D gene: NA; J gene: TRBJ2-7; V gene: TRBV19; CDR3 DNA: TGTGCCAGTAGTCGACATCCGGACTACGAGCAGTACTTC; CDR3 protein: CASSRHPDYEQYF
D gene: NA; J gene: TRBJ1-1; V gene: TRBV7-2; CDR3 DNA: TGTGCCAGCCCCTCCCCCGGGGGTCGAGACACTGAAGCTTTCTTT; CDR3 protein: CASPSPGGRDTEAFF
D gene: TRBD2; J gene: TRBJ2-2; V gene: TRBV6-1; CDR3 DNA: TGTGCCAGCAGTGACCAACTAGCGGGAGGGTTAACCGGGGAGCTGTTTTTT; CDR3 protein: CASSDQLAGGLTGELFF
D gene: TRBD2; J gene: TRBJ2-1; V gene: TRBV18; CDR3 DNA: TGTGCCAGCACGCGGACTAGCGGCCGCGATGAGCAGTTCTTC; CDR3 protein: CASTRTSGRDEQFF
D gene: TRBD2; J gene: TRBJ2-3; V gene: TRBV30; CDR3 DNA: TGTGCCTGGAGTTTTAGCGGGGGGCTGGATACGCAGTATTTT; CDR3 protein: CAWSFSGGLDTQYF
D gene: NA; J gene: TRBJ1-5; V gene: TRBV28; CDR3 DNA: TGTGCCAGCCTTACCACGGAGGGGAGTTTAGGTCAGCCCCAGCATTTT; CDR3 protein: CASLTTEGSLGQPQHF
D gene: NA; J gene: TRBJ2-5; V gene: TRBV13; CDR3 DNA: TGTGCCAGCAGCTTCGACACGGAACAAGAGACCCAGTACTTC; CDR3 protein: CASSFDTEQETQYF
D gene: TRBD2; J gene: TRBJ2-1; V gene: TRBV27; CDR3 DNA: TGTGCCAGCAGGACCAATCCCGCAGCGGGAGGGGGGTCGCAGTTCTTC; CDR3 protein: CASRTNPAAGGGSQFF
D gene: NA; J gene: TRBJ1-2; V gene: TRBV19; CDR3 DNA: TGTGCCAGTAGTATAGTGGCCGGGGTTAAAGGTGGCTACACCTTC; CDR3 protein: CASSIVAGVKGGYTF
D gene: NA; J gene: TRBJ1-2; V gene: TRBV9; CDR3 DNA: TGTGCTACAGGAACTAACTATGGCTACACCTTC; CDR3 protein: CATGTNYGYTF
D gene: NA; J gene: TRBJ2-5; V gene: TRBV7-6; CDR3 DNA: TGTGCCAGCAGCTTAGCGGCCCAAGAGACCCAGTACTTC; CDR3 protein: CASSLAAQETQYF
D gene: NA; J gene: TRBJ1-5; V gene: TRBV27; CDR3 DNA: TGTGCCAGCAGTTTACGCGGGGGCAATCAGCCCCAGCATTTT; CDR3 protein: CASSLRGGNQPQHF
D gene: NA; J gene: TRBJ1-2; V gene: TRBV18; CDR3 DNA: TGTGCCAGCTCACCAGTAAATCCTAACTATGGCTACACCTTC; CDR3 protein: CASSPVNPNYGYTF
D gene: TRBD2; J gene: TRBJ2-7; V gene: TRBV2; CDR3 DNA: TGTGCCAGCGCCACGGGAAGGGGACTAGCGGGAGTTAGCGGGAACGAGCAGTACTTC; CDR3 protein: CASATGRGLAGVSGNEQYF
D gene: TRBD1; J gene: TRBJ2-7; V gene: TRBV7-9; CDR3 DNA: TGTGCCAGCAGCTTAGCTGGTCAGGGGGTTTACGAGCAGTACTTC; CDR3 protein: CASSLAGQGVYEQYF